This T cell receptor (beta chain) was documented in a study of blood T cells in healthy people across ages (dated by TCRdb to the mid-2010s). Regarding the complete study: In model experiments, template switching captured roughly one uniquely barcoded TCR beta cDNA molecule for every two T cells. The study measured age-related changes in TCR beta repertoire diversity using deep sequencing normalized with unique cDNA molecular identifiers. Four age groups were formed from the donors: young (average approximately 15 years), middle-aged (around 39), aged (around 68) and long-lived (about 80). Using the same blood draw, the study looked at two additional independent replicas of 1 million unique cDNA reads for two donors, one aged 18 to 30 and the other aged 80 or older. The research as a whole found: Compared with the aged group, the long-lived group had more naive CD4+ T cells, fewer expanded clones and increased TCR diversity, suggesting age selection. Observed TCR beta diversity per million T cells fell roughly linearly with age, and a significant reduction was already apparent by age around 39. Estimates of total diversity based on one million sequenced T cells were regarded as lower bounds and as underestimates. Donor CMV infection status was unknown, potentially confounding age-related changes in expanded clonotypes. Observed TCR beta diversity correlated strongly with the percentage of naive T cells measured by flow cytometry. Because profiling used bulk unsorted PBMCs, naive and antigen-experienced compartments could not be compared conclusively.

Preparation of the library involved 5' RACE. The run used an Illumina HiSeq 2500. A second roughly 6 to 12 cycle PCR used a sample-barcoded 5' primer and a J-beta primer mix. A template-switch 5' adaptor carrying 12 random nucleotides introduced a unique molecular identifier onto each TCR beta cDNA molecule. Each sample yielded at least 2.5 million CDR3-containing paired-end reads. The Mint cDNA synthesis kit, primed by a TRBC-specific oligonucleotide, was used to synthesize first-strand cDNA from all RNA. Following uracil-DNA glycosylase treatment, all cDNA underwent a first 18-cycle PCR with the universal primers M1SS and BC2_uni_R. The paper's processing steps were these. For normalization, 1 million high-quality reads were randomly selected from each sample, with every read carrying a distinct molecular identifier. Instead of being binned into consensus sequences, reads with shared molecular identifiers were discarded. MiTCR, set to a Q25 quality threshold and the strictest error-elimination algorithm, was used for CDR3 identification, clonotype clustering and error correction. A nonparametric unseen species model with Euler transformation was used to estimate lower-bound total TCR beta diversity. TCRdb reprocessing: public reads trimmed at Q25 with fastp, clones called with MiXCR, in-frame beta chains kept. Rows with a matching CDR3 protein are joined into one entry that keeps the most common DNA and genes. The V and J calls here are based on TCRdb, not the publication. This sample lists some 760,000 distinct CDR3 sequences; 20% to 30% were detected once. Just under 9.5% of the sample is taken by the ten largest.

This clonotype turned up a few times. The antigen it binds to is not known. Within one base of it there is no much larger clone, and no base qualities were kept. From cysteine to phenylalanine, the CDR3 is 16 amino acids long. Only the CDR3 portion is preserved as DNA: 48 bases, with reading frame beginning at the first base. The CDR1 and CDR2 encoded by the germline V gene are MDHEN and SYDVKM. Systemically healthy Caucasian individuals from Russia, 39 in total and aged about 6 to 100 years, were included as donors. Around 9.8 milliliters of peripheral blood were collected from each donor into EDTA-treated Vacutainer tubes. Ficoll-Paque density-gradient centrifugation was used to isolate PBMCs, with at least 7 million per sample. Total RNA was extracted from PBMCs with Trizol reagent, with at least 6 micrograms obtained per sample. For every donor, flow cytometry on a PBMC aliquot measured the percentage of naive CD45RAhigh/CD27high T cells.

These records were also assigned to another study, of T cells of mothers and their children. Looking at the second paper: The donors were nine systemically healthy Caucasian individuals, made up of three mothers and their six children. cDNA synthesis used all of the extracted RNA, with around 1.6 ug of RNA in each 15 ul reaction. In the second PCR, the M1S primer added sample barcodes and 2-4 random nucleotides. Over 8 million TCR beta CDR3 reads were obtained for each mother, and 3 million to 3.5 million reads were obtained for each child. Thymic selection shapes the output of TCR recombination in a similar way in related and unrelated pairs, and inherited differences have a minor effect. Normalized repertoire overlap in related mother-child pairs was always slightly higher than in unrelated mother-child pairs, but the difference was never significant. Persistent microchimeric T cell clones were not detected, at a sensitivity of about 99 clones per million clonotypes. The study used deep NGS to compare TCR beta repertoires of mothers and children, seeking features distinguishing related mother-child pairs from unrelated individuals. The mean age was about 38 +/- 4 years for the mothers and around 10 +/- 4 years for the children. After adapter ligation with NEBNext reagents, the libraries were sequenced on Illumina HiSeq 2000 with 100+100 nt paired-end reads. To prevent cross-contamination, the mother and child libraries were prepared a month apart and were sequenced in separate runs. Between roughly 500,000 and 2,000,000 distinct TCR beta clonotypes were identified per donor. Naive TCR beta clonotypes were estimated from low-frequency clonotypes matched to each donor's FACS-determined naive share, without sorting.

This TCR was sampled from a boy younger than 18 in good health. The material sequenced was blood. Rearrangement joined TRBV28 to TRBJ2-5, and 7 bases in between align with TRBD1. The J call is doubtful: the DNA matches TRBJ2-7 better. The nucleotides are TGTGCCAGCAGTTTACTAGGGGACAGATATGTGGGCGAGCAGTACTTC. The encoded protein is CASSLLGDRYVGEQYF.